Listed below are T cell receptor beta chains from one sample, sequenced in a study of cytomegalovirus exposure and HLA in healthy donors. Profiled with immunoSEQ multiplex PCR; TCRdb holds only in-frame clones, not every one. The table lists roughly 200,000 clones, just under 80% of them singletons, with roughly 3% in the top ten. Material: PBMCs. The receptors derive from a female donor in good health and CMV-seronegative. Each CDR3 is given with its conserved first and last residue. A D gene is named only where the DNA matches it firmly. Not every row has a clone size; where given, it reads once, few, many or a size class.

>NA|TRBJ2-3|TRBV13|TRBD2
TGTGCCAGCAGGCCTAGCGGGGGGGCCTTAGATACGCAGTATTTT
CASRPSGGALDTQYF
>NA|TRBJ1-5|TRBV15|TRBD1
TGTGCCACCAGCAGAGGGATCGGACAGGGTGGTCAGCCCCAGCATTTT
CATSRGIGQGGQPQHF
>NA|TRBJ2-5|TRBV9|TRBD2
TGTGCCAGCAGCAGAATACTAGCGGGCAAGCAAGAGACCCAGTACTTC
CASSRILAGKQETQYF
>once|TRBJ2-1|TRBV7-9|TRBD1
TGTGCCAGCAACCTCCTCCCGGGACAGGGCTCTAATGAGCAGTTCTTC
CASNLLPGQGSNEQFF
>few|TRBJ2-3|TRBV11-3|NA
TGTGCCAGCAGAGAGGGTGATACGCAGTATTTT
CASREGDTQYF
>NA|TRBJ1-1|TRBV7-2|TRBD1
TGTGCCAGCAGCTTCGGGCGACGGACAGGGAACACTGAAGCTTTCTTT
CASSFGRRTGNTEAFF
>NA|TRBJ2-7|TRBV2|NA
TGTGCCAGCAGGATTCTGGACAGCTTTTACTACGAGCAGTACTTC
CASRILDSFYYEQYF
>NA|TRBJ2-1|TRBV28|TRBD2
TGTGCCAGCAGTTCGACTAGCGGGAGGGCCTTAAGCTACAATGAGCAGTTCTTC
CASSSTSGRALSYNEQFF
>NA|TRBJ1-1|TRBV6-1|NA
TGTGCCAGCAGTGCACCGACAGTTATGAACACTGAAGCTTTCTTT
CASSAPTVMNTEAFF
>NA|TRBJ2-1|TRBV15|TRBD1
TGTGCCACCAGCAGTGTTGGGGACAGGGTTGACAATGAGCAGTTCTTC
CATSSVGDRVDNEQFF
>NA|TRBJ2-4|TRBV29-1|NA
TGCAGCGTCAGGGTCACCCTAGCCAAAAACATTCAGTACTTC
CSVRVTLAKNIQYF
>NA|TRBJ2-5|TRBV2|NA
TGTGCCAGCAGTAGACAGGTCCTCCCCGCGGAGACCCAGTACTTC
CASSRQVLPAETQYF
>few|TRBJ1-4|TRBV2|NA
TGTGCCAGCAGTGGCCACAACGGACTTAATGAAAAACTGTTTTTT
CASSGHNGLNEKLFF
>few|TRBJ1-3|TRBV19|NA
TGTGCCGGATCCCTAGGCTCTGGAAACACCATATATTTT
CAGSLGSGNTIYF
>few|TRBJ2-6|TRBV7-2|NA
TGTGCCAGCAGCTTACAGGGTCTTAGCTCTGGGGCCAACGTCCTGACTTTC
CASSLQGLSSGANVLTF
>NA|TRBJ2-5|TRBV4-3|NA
TGCGCCAGCAGCCAGGGAACTACTAGGTGGCAAGAGACCCAGTACTTC
CASSQGTTRWQETQYF
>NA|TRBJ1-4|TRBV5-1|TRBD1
TGCGCCAGCAGCCTGGGACAGGGGGGCTATGAAAAACTGTTTTTT
CASSLGQGGYEKLFF
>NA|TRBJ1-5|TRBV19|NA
TGTGCCAGTAGCTCGCGCCAGGGCAATCAGCCCCAGCATTTT
CASSSRQGNQPQHF
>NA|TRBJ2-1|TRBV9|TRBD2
TGTGCCAGCGGCACGAGCCGGACTAGCGGGAGAGATCTGTACAATGAGCAGTTCTTC
CASGTSRTSGRDLYNEQFF
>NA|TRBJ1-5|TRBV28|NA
TGTGCCAGCAGTTACGCAGGGTTAGGCGGACAGCCCCAGCATTTT
CASSYAGLGGQPQHF
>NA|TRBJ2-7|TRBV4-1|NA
TGCGCCAGCAGCCAAGATTTGGCCAGCGTCTACGAGCAGTACTTC
CASSQDLASVYEQYF
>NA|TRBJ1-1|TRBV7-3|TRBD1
TGTGCCAGCAGCCGACCGATGTGGGACAGCAATATGAACACTGAAGCTTTCTTT
CASSRPMWDSNMNTEAFF
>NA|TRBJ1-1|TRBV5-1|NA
TGCGCCAGCAGCTTCGACAGGTCAGGGACTGAAGCTTTCTTT
CASSFDRSGTEAFF
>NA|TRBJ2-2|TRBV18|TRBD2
TGTGCCAGCTCACCGGCTACTAGCGGGGGGAACACCGGGGAGCTGTTTTTT
CASSPATSGGNTGELFF
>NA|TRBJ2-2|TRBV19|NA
TGTGCCAGTAGTATGAGAGGGAGTAGGAACACCGGGGAGCTGTTTTTT
CASSMRGSRNTGELFF
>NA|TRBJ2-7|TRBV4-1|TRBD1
TGCGCCAGCAGCCGGGGACAGGGGGCTCCCTACGAGCAGTACTTC
CASSRGQGAPYEQYF
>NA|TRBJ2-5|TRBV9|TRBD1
TGTGCCAGCAGCACGACCGGGACAGGGACACAGACCCAGTACTTC
CASSTTGTGTQTQYF
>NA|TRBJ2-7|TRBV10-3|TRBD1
TGTGCCATCAGAGGACAGGGGTTGGACGAGCAGTACTTC
CAIRGQGLDEQYF
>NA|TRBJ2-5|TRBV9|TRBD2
TGTGCCAGCAGCGTATCAGGACTAGCGGTACAAGAGACCCAGTACTTC
CASSVSGLAVQETQYF
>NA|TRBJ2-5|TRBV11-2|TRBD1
TGTGCCAGCAGCTTAGAGACAGGGGGCTGGGAGACCCAGTACTTC
CASSLETGGWETQYF
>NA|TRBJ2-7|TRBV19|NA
TGTGCCAGTAGTCCCCGAGTAGCAGGGTACGAGCAGTACTTC
CASSPRVAGYEQYF
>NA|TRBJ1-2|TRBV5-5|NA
TGTGCCAGCACCCCGGACACGAGTAACTATGGCTACACCTTC
CASTPDTSNYGYTF
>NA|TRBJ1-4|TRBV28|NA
TGTGCCAGCAGTACGCGGGCAGATGAAAAACTGTTTTTT
CASSTRADEKLFF
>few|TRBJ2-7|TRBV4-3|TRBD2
TGCGCCAGCAGCCAATGGACTAGCGGAGGGGGGGACTACGAGCAGTACTTC
CASSQWTSGGGDYEQYF
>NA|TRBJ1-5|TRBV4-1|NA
TGCGCCAGCAGCCAGACGGCAAACGCGGCCCAGCATTTT
CASSQTANAAQHF
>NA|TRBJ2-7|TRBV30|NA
TGTGCCTGGAGTGTCTCAACTAGCCAGCAGTACTTC
CAWSVSTSQQYF
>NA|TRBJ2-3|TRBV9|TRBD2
TGTGCCAGCAGCGTCAAGCTAGCGGGGATGCTTCCAGATACGCAGTATTTT
CASSVKLAGMLPDTQYF
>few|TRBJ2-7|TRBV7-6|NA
TGTGCCAGCAGCTTATCCCCGGAGTACGAGCAGTACTTC
CASSLSPEYEQYF
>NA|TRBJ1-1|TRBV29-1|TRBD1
TGCAGCGTTGATCCAGGGGGCTTAACTGAAGCTTTCTTT
CSVDPGGLTEAFF
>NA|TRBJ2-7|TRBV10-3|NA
TGTGCCATCAGCCGAGCTTCGCAGGCCCCCGAGCAGTACTTC
CAISRASQAPEQYF
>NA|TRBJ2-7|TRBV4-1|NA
TGCGCCAGCAGCCAAGAGGAACAGGGCTACGAGCAGTACTTC
CASSQEEQGYEQYF
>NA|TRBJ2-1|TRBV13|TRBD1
TGTGCCAGCAGCTTCCCCAACAGGGGTATGGAGCAGTTCTTC
CASSFPNRGMEQFF
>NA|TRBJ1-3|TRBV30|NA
TGTGCCTGGCGCCCCCTTCAGGGTCCTCGGGACACCATATATTTT
CAWRPLQGPRDTIYF
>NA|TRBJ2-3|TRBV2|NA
TGTGCCAGCAGTCCACAGGGTTTTAACACAGATACGCAGTATTTT
CASSPQGFNTDTQYF
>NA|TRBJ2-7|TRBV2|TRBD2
TGTGCCAGCAGTCCGAGACTAGCGGGGGGCCTTAGCTCCTACGAGCAGTACTTC
CASSPRLAGGLSSYEQYF
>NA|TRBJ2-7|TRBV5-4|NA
TGTGCCAGCAGCTTGTCGGGAGCGGAAGGAGAGCAGTACTTC
CASSLSGAEGEQYF
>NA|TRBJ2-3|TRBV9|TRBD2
TGTGCCAGCAGCGTAGCTACCTCTAGCGGCAGCACAGATACGCAGTATTTT
CASSVATSSGSTDTQYF
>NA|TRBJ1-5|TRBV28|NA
TGTGCCAGCAGTCCGGACAGTAGCAATCAGCCCCAGCATTTT
CASSPDSSNQPQHF
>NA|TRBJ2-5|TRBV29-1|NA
TGCAGCGTTGTGGAGGTAGGAGAGACCCAGTACTTC
CSVVEVGETQYF
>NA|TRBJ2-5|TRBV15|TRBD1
TGTGCCACCAGCAGAGATAGGCAGGGGGCTGTTCAAGAGACCCAGTACTTC
CATSRDRQGAVQETQYF
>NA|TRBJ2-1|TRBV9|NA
TGTGCCAGCAGCGTAGGATCTAGCCGTAACAATGAGCAGTTCTTC
CASSVGSSRNNEQFF
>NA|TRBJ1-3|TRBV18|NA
TGTGCCAGCTCACCTAGACAGGCGAGAAGCTCTGGAAACACCATATATTTT
CASSPRQARSSGNTIYF
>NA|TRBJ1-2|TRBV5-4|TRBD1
TGTGCCAGCAGCCCCCCCGGGACAGGAAGAGGCTACACCTTC
CASSPPGTGRGYTF
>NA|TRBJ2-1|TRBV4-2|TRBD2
TGTGCCAGCAGCCAAGCGAAGGGGATAGCGGGGTCCTACAATGAGCAGTTCTTC
CASSQAKGIAGSYNEQFF
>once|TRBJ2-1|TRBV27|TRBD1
TGTGCCAGCAGACAACAGGGGGCGTTCTCCTACAATGAGCAGTTCTTC
CASRQQGAFSYNEQFF
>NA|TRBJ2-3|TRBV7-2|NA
TGTGCCAGCAGCCTGTACAGGGAGGATACGCAGTATTTT
CASSLYREDTQYF
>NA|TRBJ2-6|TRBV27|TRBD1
TGTGCCAGCAGTTTCCCGCCGGGACAGGTTGTATCTGGGGCCAACGTCCTGACTTTC
CASSFPPGQVVSGANVLTF
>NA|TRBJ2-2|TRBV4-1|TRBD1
TGCGCCAGCAGCCAAAGCCGGGACAGGGTTTTCACCGGGGAGCTGTTTTTT
CASSQSRDRVFTGELFF